This T cell receptor beta chain appears in the sequencing data of a study of blood T cell repertoires in COVID-19. This clone appeared a single time. The data were produced by immunoSEQ multiplex PCR, yet TCRdb's version contains in-frame clones alone and is incomplete. The sample shows under 250,000 clones, 80% to 95% of them seen only once. The V and J ends lost 2 bases and 0 bases respectively, with 17 bases between them. CDR3 length: 17 amino acids. CDR1 MGHRA and CDR2 YSYEKL come from the germline V gene. The sequencing sample was made of peripheral blood. The V gene is TRBV4-1, the J gene TRBJ2-7, with D perhaps TRBD2 (6 bases). The TCR sequence derives from a man between 60 and 70 years old with COVID-19, enrolled during active disease. The chain's CDR3 is CASSQFWIAESSYEQYF. CDR3 bases: TGCGCCAGCAGCCAATTCTGGATAGCGGAAAGCTCCTACGAGCAGTACTTC.